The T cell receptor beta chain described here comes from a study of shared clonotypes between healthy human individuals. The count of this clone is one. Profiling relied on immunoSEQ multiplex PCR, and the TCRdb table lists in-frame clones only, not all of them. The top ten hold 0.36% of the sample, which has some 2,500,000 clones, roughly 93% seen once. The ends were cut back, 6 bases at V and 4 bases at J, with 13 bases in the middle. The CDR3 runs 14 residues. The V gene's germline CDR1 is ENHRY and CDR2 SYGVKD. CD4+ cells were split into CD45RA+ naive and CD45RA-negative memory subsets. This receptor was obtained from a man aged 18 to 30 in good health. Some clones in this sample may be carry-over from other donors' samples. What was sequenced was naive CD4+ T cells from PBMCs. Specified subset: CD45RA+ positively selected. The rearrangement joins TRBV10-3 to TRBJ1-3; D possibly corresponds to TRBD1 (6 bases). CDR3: CAIRPAGAGNTIYF. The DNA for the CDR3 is TGTGCCATCAGGCCCGCAGGGGCCGGAAACACCATATATTTT.